Shown below are 25 T cell receptor beta chains from a single sample sequenced in a study of cytomegalovirus exposure and HLA in healthy donors. Primers included in the PCR were 60 Vbeta and 13 Jbeta primers. Generated by immunoSEQ multiplex PCR, the TCRdb table keeps only in-frame clones and is missing some. The table includes 150,000 to 200,000 clones, approximately 70% detected once. The sample was PBMCs. Source of these receptors: a woman in her 30s in good health and CMV-seronegative.

The genes are TRBV12-5 and TRBJ2-3; TRBD1 matches at 7 bases. The junction had 6 bases not matched to a gene; V was cut back by 9 bases and J by 3 bases. The CDR3 runs 13 residues. Germline V gene data show CDR1 as LGHNT and CDR2 as FRNRAP. Written as DNA, the CDR3 is TGTGCTAGCCGGGGACAGCCGACAGATACGCAGTATTTT. The encoded protein is CASRGQPTDTQYF.

CDR3 nucleotides: TGTGCCAGCAGTGAAGCGCCGAGGGATCAGCCCCAGCATTTT. Translation: CASSEAPRDQPQHF. The chain carries TRBV2 and TRBJ1-5; D not resolved. The CDR3 runs to 14 residues. Germline-derived CDR1 and CDR2 are SNHLY and FYNNEI. Trimming pared 0 bases from V and 5 bases from J, leaving 8 bases between.

A few counts support this clone. The genes are TRBV19 and TRBJ1-5; the D is unclear. This CDR3 comprises 16 residues. In germline, CDR1 is LNHDA, CDR2 SQIVND (reference sequence). V was trimmed by 2 bases and J by 5 bases, leaving 16 bases between them. CDR3 amino acids: CASSIRSLGRDQPQHF. In DNA, the CDR3 is TGTGCCAGTAGTATACGTTCTTTGGGGAGGGATCAGCCCCAGCATTTT. The entire variable domain, with the rest obtained from reference TRBV19 and TRBJ1-5, is as follows: DGGITQSPKYLFRKEGQNVTLSCEQNLNHDAMYWYRQDPGQGLRLIYYSQIVNDFQKGDIAEGYSVSREKKESFPLTVTSAQKNPTAFYLCASSIRSLGRDQPQHFGDGTRLSIL.

V gene TRBV18 combines with J gene TRBJ1-1; D is undetermined. V was trimmed by 4 bases and J by 3 bases, leaving 12 bases between them. The CDR3 contains 14 residues. CDR1 is KGHSH and CDR2 is LQKENI in the germline V gene. The chain's CDR3 is CASSLAGPYTEAFF. The CDR3 DNA is TGTGCCAGCTCACTTGCAGGTCCCTACACTGAAGCTTTCTTT. The full variable domain, completed using reference TRBV18 and TRBJ1-1, is NAGVMQNPRHLVRRRGQEARLRCSPMKGHSHVYWYRQLPEEGLKFMVYLQKENIIDESGMPKERFSAEFPKEGPSILRIQQVVRGDSAAYFCASSLAGPYTEAFFGQGTRLTVV.

This clone was counted only a few times. This chain uses TRBV5-4 with TRBJ2-7, with TRBD1 identical over 7 bases. The germline V gene has CDR1 SGHNT and CDR2 YYREEE (reference sequence). V shed 4 bases and J 3 bases; nucleotides not matched to a gene: 7. This CDR3 comprises 14 residues. DNA of the CDR3: TGTGCCAGCAGCCGCCGAGGGGGCAGCTACGAGCAGTACTTC. It translates to CASSRRGGSYEQYF.

The chain links TRBV5-1 to TRBJ1-2, with 9 bases matching TRBD1. CDR1 and CDR2 (germline): SGHRS, YFSETQ. V gave up 2 bases and J gave up 7 bases; unmatched junction bases: 6. The CDR3 runs 14 residues. The CDR3 region has the DNA TGCGCCAGCAGCTTAAACAGGGGGCTGGGTGGCTACACCTTC. Translation gives CASSLNRGLGGYTF.

A single count supports this clone. V gene TRBV7-2 combines with J gene TRBJ1-2; D is ambiguous. Germline V CDR1 and CDR2: SGHTA, FQGNSA. This CDR3 has 15 residues. V lost 1 base and J lost 4, with 13 bases in between. The CDR3, as DNA: TGTGCCAGCAGCTTAGGATGGGGTCGGGGCTATGGCTACACCTTC. As protein: CASSLGWGRGYGYTF.

This clone was seen a handful of times. This chain connects TRBV6-6 to TRBJ2-5; 9 bases line up with TRBD2. J gave up 2 bases and V 8 bases, and 12 bases lay outside the gene matches. Germline loops: CDR1 MNHNY, CDR2 SVGAGI (reference sequence). The CDR3 is 16 amino acids. The CDR3 spells CASQNVRLAVQETQYF. CDR3 in DNA: TGTGCCAGCCAGAACGTCCGACTAGCGGTACAAGAGACCCAGTACTTC.

The rearrangement uses TRBV11-2 and TRBJ1-1; D unclear. The germline gives CDR1 SGHAT, CDR2 FQNNGV. CDR3 size: 12 residues. The germline V and J ends were trimmed by 0 bases and 5 bases, with 4 bases remaining between them. The CDR3 region is CASSLDPTEAFF. The CDR3 coding sequence is TGTGCCAGCAGCTTAGATCCAACTGAAGCTTTCTTT.

The DNA for the CDR3 is TGTGCCACCAGCAAAAACATACTAAACACTGAAGCTTTCTTT. Its protein product is CATSKNILNTEAFF. The rearrangement links TRBV15 to TRBJ1-1; D is uncertain. The V end lost 4 bases, the J end lost 2 bases, and 11 bases lay between the germline ends. The CDR3 sequence is 14 residues long. Germline loops: CDR1 LNHNV, CDR2 YYDKDF (reference sequence).

The gene calls are TRBV5-1 and TRBJ2-2; D may be TRBD2 (5 bases). This CDR3 has 16 residues. CDR1 is SGHRS, CDR2 YFSETQ, per germline. Trimming shortened V by 7 bases and J by 2 bases, and 18 bases separated the two germline ends. CDR3 region: CASQSLGGLNTGELFF. CDR3 coding DNA: TGCGCCAGCCAAAGCTTAGGCGGGCTTAACACCGGGGAGCTGTTTTTT. Full variable domain (outside the CDR3, taken from reference TRBV5-1 and TRBJ2-2): KAGVTQTPRYLIKTRGQQVTLSCSPISGHRSVSWYQQTPGQGLQFLFEYFSETQRNKGNFPGRFSGRQFSNSRSEMNVSTLELGDSALYLCASQSLGGLNTGELFFGEGSRLTVL.

The chain combines TRBV7-9 with TRBJ2-7, with 7 bases lining up with TRBD2. Germline CDR1 and CDR2: SEHNR and FQNEAQ (reference sequence). Losses at the gene ends were 8 bases for V and 6 bases for J; bases not matched to a gene: 13. The CDR3 sequence is 14 residues long. The CDR3 spells CASGASSGWGEQYF. CDR3 in DNA: TGTGCCAGCGGAGCATCTAGCGGCTGGGGCGAGCAGTACTTC.

In DNA form, the CDR3 reads TGCGCCAGCACCCCACTAGCGGGAGAGAACACCGGGGAGCTGTTTTTT. It specifies CASTPLAGENTGELFF. V gene TRBV5-1 combines with J gene TRBJ2-2; 11 positions match TRBD2. The CDR3 has 16 amino acids. Trimming removed 6 bases from V and 1 base from J; junction bases left unmatched: 5. CDR1 and CDR2 (germline): SGHRS, YFSETQ.

The V call is TRBV11-3, the J call TRBJ2-7; 8 bases are a match to TRBD1. The CDR3 consists of 13 residues. Per the germline V gene, CDR1 is SGHNT and CDR2 is YENEEA. Trimming took 1 base from V and 6 from J; bases not matched to a gene: 2. The CDR3 loop is CASSLVQGGEQYF. In DNA, the CDR3 is TGTGCCAGCAGCTTAGTACAGGGGGGCGAGCAGTACTTC.

This chain uses TRBV15 with TRBJ2-5; D unresolved. The CDR3 sequence is 13 residues long. Germline CDR1 LNHNV, CDR2 YYDKDF (reference sequence). Trimming cost V 6 bases and J 5 bases, with 13 bases left between them. CDR3 in DNA: TGTGCCACCAGAGGCCTCTTCGGGGAGACCCAGTACTTC. Amino acid sequence: CATRGLFGETQYF.

This chain links TRBV5-6 with TRBJ2-5; D call uncertain. Trimming removed 4 bases from V and 2 bases from J, with 15 bases in between. Germline V lookup: CDR1 SGHDT, CDR2 YYEEEE. The CDR3 consists of 15 residues. The CDR3 loop is CASSLGLATQETQYF. The CDR3 DNA follows: TGTGCCAGCAGCCTGGGATTAGCAACTCAAGAGACCCAGTACTTC.

The chain uses TRBV9 and TRBJ1-1, with 7 nucleotides matching TRBD1. Germline assignment: CDR1 SGDLS and CDR2 YYNGEE. The CDR3 consists of 15 residues. Trimming cost V 0 bases and J 1 base; bases outside gene matches: 3. Here the CDR3 reads CASSVGRTGNTEAFF. As DNA, the CDR3 is TGTGCCAGCAGCGTAGGCAGGACAGGGAACACTGAAGCTTTCTTT.

The chain links TRBV4-1 to TRBJ1-5; weak D call: TRBD1 (5 bases). The V end was cut by 4 bases, the J end by 1 base, with 8 bases between. The V gene's germline CDR1 is MGHRA and CDR2 YSYEKL. The CDR3 contains 14 residues. CDR3 nucleotide sequence: TGCGCCAGCAGCCCTAGACAGAGCAATCAGCCCCAGCATTTT. Translation gives CASSPRQSNQPQHF.

The sample holds one count of this clone. The chain joins TRBV7-9 to TRBJ2-1, with 9 bases matching TRBD1. V was pared by 1 base and J by 3 bases, with 10 bases of the junction left unmatched. This CDR3 has 18 residues. The germline CDR1 and CDR2 sequences are SEHNR and FQNEAQ (reference sequence). CDR3 sequence: CASSLGVTVDRGYNEQFF. The CDR3, as DNA: TGTGCCAGCAGCTTAGGGGTGACGGTGGACAGGGGCTACAATGAGCAGTTCTTC.

As for this clone: The junction and the germline gene differ at one end; a read error may be behind it. The chain links TRBV18 to TRBJ1-1; 7 positions agree with TRBD1. This CDR3 contains 15 residues. Germline CDR1 and CDR2: KGHSH and LQKENI. In DNA form, the CDR3 reads TGTGCCAGCTCACCCTTTGGGACAGTGAAGACTGAAGCTTTCTTT. Protein: CASSPFGTVKTEAFF.

This clone was picked up a small number of times. The chain employs TRBV4-2 and TRBJ1-1; 8 bases are a match to TRBD1. Germline-derived CDR1 and CDR2 are LGHNA and YNFKEQ. This CDR3 contains 15 residues. V dropped 4 bases and J dropped 3; count of bases not matched to a gene: 7. DNA of the CDR3: TGTGCCAGCAGCCTTCACTTGACAGGGGACACTGAAGCTTTCTTT. This sequence encodes CASSLHLTGDTEAFF.

This clone has only a few counts. The chain couples TRBV27 to TRBJ2-4, with TRBD1 matching 8 bases. V lost 8 bases and J lost 1; bases outside the gene matches: 19. Germline lookup yields CDR1 MNHEY and CDR2 SMNVEV (reference sequence). This CDR3 comprises 19 residues. The CDR3 DNA is TGTGCCAGCGGTCCCCTGGGACAGGATTACCAAAGGGCCAAAAACATTCAGTACTTC. Translation: CASGPLGQDYQRAKNIQYF.

V gene TRBV6-5 combines with J gene TRBJ1-2, with 9 nucleotides matching TRBD1. The germline CDR1 and CDR2 sequences are MNHEY and SVGAGI. With 4 bases clipped from V and 8 bases from J, the junction kept 8 bases outside the gene matches. The CDR3 runs 14 residues. CDR3: CASSSSGTGQGYTF. The CDR3 nucleotides are TGTGCCAGCAGTTCATCCGGGACAGGGCAAGGCTACACCTTC.

The CDR3 region is CASSLEGLQSSYNEQFF. The CDR3 DNA reads as TGTGCCAGCAGTTTGGAGGGACTCCAGAGCTCCTACAATGAGCAGTTCTTC. This rearrangement joins TRBV28 to TRBJ2-1, with TRBD2 as a possible D gene (6 bases). The ends were cut back, 3 bases at V and 0 bases at J, with 15 bases in the middle. Per the germline V gene, CDR1 is MDHEN and CDR2 is SYDVKM. This CDR3 contains 17 residues.

This rearrangement joins TRBV18 to TRBJ1-1; TRBD1 agrees at 7 bases. The CDR3 consists of 14 residues. The V gene's germline CDR1 is KGHSH and CDR2 LQKENI. Unmatched junction bases numbered 4, after V lost 5 bases and J lost 1 base. CDR3 DNA sequence: TGTGCCAGCTCATCCGGGACAGCGAACACTGAAGCTTTCTTT. Translation gives CASSSGTANTEAFF. The variable domain in full, completed from reference TRBV18 and TRBJ1-1, reads NAGVMQNPRHLVRRRGQEARLRCSPMKGHSHVYWYRQLPEEGLKFMVYLQKENIIDESGMPKERFSAEFPKEGPSILRIQQVVRGDSAAYFCASSSGTANTEAFFGQGTRLTVV.